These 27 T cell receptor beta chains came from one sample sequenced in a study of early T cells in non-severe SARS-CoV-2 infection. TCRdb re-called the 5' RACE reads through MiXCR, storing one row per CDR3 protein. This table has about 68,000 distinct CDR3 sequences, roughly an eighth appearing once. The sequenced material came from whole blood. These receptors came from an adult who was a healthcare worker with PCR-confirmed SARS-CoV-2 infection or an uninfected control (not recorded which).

CDR3 residues: CASSVELEAYEQYF. The CDR3 DNA reads as TGTGCCAGCAGCGTAGAGCTTGAGGCCTACGAGCAGTACTTC. The chain uses TRBV9 and TRBJ2-7; D is unresolved. Germline V gene data show CDR1 as SGDLS and CDR2 as YYNGEE. This CDR3 spans 14 amino acids. V was clipped by 0 bases and J by 2 bases, with 9 bases between them. The entire variable domain, with the rest obtained from reference TRBV9 and TRBJ2-7, is as follows: DSGVTQTPKHLITATGQRVTLRCSPRSGDLSVYWYQQSLDQGLQFLIQYYNGEERAKGNILERFSAQQFPDLHSELNLSSLELGDSALYFCASSVELEAYEQYFGPGTRLTVT.

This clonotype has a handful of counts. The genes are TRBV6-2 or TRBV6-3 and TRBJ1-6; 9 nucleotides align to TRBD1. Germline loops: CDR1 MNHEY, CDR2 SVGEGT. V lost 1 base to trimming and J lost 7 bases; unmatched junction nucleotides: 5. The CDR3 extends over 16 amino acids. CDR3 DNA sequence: TGTGCCAGCAGTTACTACGGGACAGGGAACAATTCACCCCTCCACTTT. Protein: CASSYYGTGNNSPLHF.

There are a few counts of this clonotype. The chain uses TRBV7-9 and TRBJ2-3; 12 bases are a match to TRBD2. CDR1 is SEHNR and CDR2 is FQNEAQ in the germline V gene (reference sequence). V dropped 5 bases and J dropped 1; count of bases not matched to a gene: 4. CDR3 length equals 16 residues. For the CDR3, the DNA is TGTGCCAGCAGCGTCGGACTAGCGGGGCGCACAGATACGCAGTATTTT. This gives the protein CASSVGLAGRTDTQYF.

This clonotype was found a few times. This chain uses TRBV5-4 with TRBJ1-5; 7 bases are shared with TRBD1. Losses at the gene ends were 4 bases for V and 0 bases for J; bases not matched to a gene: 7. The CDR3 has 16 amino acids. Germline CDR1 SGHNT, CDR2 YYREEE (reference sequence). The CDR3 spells CASSLGTANSNQPQHF. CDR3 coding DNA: TGTGCCAGCAGCCTTGGGACAGCTAATAGCAATCAGCCCCAGCATTTT.

CDR3 in amino acids: CSVVRDKAGYEQYF. The CDR3 nucleotides are TGCAGCGTTGTCAGGGACAAGGCGGGCTACGAGCAGTACTTC. The chain carries TRBV29-1 and TRBJ2-7, with D maybe TRBD1 (6 bases). The ends were cut back, 4 bases at V and 3 bases at J, with 16 bases in the middle. Germline V lookup: CDR1 SQVTM, CDR2 ANQGSEA. This CDR3 has 14 residues.

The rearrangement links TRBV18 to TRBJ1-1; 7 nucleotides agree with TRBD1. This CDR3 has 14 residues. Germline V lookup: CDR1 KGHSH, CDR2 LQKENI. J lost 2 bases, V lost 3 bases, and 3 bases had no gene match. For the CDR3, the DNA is TGTGCCAGCTCACCCCAGGGGGATAACACTGAAGCTTTCTTT. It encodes CASSPQGDNTEAFF.

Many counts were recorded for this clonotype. In DNA form, the CDR3 reads TGTGCCAGCAGCCGGACAGAAGAGACCCAGTACTTC. Encoded protein: CASSRTEETQYF. J is TRBJ2-5 and V is TRBV13; possible D gene TRBD1, 6 bases. Trimming left V 5 bases short and J 3 bases short, with 7 bases between. Germline V gives CDR1 PRHDT, CDR2 FYEKMQ (reference sequence). This CDR3 comprises 12 residues.

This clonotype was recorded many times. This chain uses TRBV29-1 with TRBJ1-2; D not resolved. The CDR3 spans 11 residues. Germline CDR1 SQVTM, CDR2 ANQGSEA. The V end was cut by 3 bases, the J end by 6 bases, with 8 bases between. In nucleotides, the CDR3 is TGCAGCGTTGACATCTGGGATGGCTACACCTTC. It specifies CSVDIWDGYTF.

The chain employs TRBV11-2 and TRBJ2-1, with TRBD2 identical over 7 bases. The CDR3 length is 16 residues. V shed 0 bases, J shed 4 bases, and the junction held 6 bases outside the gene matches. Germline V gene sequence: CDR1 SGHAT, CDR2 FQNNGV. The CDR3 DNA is TGTGCCAGCAGCTTAGAGGGGGGGACTTCTTACAATGAGCAGTTCTTC. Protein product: CASSLEGGTSYNEQFF.

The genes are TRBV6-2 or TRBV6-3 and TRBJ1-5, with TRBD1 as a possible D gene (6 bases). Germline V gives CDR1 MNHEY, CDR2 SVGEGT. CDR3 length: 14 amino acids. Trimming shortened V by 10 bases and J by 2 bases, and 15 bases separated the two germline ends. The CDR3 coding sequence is TGTGCCACCCGAAGACAGGCGGGCAATCAGCCCCAGCATTTT. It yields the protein CATRRQAGNQPQHF.

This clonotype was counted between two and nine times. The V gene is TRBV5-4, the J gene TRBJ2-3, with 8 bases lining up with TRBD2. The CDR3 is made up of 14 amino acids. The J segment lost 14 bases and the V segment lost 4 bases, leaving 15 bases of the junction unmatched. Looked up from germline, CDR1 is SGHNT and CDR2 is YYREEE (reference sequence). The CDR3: CASSLVGGTSIPYF. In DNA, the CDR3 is TGTGCCAGCAGCCTGGTGGGTGGGACTAGTATCCCGTATTTT. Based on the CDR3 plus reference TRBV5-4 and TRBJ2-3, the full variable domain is ETGVTQSPTHLIKTRGQQVTLRCSSQSGHNTVSWYQQALGQGPQFIFQYYREEENGRGNFPPRFSGLQFPNYSSELNVNALELDDSALYLCASSLVGGTSIPYFGPGTRLTVL.

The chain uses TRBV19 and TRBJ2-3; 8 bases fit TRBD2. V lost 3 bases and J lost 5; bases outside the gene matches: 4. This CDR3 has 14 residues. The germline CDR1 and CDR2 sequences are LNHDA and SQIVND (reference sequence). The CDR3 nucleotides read TGTGCCAGTAGTATCGGGGGGGCCGTAGATACGCAGTATTTT. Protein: CASSIGGAVDTQYF.

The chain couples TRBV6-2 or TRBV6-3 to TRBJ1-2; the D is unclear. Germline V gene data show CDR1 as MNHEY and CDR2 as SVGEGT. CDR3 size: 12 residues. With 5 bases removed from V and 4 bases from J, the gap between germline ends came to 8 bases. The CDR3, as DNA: TGTGCCAGCAGTCCCACCAGCTATGGCTACACCTTC. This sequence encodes CASSPTSYGYTF.

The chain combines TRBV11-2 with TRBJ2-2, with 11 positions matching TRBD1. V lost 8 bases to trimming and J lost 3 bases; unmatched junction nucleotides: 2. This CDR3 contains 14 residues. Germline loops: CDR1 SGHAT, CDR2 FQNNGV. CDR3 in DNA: TGTGCCAGCGGGGGACAGGGGGACACCGGGGAGCTGTTTTTT. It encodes CASGGQGDTGELFF.

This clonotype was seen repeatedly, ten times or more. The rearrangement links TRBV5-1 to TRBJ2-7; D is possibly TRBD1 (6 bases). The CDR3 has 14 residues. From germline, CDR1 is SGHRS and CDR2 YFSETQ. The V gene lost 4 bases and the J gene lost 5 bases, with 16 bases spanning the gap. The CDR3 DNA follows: TGCGCCAGCAGCGTGGGGGCCTTCATCCACGAGCAGTACTTC. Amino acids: CASSVGAFIHEQYF.

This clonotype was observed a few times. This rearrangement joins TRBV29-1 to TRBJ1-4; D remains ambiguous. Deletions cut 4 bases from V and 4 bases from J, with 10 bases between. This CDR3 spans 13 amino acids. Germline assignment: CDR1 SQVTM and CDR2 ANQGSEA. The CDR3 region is CSVGVANNEKLFF. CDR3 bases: TGCAGCGTTGGAGTGGCCAATAATGAAAAACTGTTTTTT.

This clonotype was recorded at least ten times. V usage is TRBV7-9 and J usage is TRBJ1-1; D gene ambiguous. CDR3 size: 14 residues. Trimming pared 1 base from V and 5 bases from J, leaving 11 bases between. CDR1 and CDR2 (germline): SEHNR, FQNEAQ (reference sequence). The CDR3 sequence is CASSLDVPGTEAFF. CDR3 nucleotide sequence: TGTGCCAGCAGCTTAGACGTACCGGGGACTGAAGCTTTCTTT.

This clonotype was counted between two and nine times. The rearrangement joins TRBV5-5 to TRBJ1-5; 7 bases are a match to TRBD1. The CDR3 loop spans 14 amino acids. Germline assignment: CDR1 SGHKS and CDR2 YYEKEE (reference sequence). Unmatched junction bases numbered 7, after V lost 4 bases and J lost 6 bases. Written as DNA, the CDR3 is TGTGCCAGCAGCGCAGGGGGGGCGGTTCAGCCCCAGCATTTT. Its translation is CASSAGGAVQPQHF. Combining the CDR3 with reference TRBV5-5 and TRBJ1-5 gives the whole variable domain DAGVTQSPTHLIKTRGQQVTLRCSPISGHKSVSWYQQVLGQGPQFIFQYYEKEERGRGNFPDRFSARQFPNYSSELNVNALLLGDSALYLCASSAGGAVQPQHFGDGTRLSIL.

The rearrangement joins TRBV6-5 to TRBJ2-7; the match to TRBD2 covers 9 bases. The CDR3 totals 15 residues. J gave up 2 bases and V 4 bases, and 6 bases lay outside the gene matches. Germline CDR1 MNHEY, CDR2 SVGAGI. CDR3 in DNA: TGTGCCAGCAGTTCCCAGCGGGGGGCGGCCTACGAGCAGTACTTC. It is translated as CASSSQRGAAYEQYF.

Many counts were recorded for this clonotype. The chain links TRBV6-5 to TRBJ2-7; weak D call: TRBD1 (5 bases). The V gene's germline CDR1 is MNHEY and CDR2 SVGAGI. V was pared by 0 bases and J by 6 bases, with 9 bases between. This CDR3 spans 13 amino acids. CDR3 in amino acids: CASSYSKGSEQYF. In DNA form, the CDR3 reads TGTGCCAGCAGTTACTCGAAGGGGTCCGAGCAGTACTTC.

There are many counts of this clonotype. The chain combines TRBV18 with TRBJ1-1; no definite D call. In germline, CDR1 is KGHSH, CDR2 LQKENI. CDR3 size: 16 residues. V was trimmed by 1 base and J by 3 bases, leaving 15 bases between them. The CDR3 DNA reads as TGTGCCAGCTCACCACGCGGTGGGTCTTCGGACACTGAAGCTTTCTTT. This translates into CASSPRGGSSDTEAFF.

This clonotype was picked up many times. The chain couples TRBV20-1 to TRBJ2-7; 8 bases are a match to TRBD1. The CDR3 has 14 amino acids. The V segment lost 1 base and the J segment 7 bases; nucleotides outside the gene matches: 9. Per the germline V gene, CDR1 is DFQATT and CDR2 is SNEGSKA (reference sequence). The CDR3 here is CSARGTGSHREQYF. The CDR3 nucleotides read TGCAGTGCTAGAGGGACAGGGAGCCATAGGGAGCAGTACTTC.

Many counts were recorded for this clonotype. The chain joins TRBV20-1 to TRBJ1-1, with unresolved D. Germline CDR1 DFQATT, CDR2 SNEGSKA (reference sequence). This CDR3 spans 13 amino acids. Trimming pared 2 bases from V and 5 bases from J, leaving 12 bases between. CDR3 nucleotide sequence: TGCAGTGCTAGACGCCCAGGCGGGACTGAAGCTTTCTTT. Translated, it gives CSARRPGGTEAFF.

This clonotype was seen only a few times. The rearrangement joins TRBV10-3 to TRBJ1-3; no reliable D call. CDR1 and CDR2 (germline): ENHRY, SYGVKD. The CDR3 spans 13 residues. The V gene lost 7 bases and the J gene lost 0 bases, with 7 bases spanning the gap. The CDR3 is CAITGDSGNTIYF. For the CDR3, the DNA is TGTGCCATCACAGGTGACTCTGGAAACACCATATATTTT.

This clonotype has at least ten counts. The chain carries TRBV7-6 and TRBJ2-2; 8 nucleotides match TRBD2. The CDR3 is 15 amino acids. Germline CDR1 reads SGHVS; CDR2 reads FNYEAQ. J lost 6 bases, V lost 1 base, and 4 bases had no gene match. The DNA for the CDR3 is TGTGCCAGCAGCTTAGGGGGACTAGTCCCCGGGGAGCTGTTTTTT. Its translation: CASSLGGLVPGELFF.

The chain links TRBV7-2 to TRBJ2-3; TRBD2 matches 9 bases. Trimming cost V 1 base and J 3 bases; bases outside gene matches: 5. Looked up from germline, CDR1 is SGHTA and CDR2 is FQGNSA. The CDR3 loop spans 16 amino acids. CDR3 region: CASSLGWAGGTDTQYF. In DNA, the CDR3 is TGTGCCAGCAGCTTAGGTTGGGCGGGGGGGACAGATACGCAGTATTTT.

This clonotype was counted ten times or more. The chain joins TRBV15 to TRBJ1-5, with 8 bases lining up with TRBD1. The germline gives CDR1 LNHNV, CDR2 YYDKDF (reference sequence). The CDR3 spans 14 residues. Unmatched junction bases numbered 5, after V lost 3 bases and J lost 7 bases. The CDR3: CATSSQGARQPQHF. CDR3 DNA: TGTGCCACCAGCAGCCAGGGGGCGAGGCAGCCCCAGCATTTT.